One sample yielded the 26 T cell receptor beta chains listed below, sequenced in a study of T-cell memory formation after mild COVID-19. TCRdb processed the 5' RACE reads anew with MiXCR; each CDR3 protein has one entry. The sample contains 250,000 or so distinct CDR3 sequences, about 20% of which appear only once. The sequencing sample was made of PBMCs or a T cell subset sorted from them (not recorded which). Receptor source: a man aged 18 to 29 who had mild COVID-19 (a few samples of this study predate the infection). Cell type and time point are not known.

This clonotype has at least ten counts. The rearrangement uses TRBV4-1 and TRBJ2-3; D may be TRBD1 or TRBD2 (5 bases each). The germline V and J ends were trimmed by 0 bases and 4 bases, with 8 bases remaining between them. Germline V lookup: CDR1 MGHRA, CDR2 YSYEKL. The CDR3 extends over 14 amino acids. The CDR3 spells CASSQDLGADTQYF. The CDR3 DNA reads TGCGCCAGCAGCCAAGATCTGGGGGCAGATACGCAGTATTTT.

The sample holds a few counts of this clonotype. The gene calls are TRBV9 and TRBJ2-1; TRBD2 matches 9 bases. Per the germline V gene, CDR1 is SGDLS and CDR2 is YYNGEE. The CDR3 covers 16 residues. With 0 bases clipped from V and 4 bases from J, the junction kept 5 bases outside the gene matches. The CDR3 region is CASSVGVSGGYNEQFF. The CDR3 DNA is TGTGCCAGCAGCGTAGGGGTTAGCGGGGGATACAATGAGCAGTTCTTC. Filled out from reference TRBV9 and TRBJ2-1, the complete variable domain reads DSGVTQTPKHLITATGQRVTLRCSPRSGDLSVYWYQQSLDQGLQFLIQYYNGEERAKGNILERFSAQQFPDLHSELNLSSLELGDSALYFCASSVGVSGGYNEQFFGPGTRLTVL.

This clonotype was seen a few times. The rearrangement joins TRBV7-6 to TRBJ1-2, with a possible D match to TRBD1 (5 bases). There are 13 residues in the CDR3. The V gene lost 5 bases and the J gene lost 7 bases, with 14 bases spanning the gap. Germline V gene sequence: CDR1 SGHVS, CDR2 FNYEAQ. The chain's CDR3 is CASSAFDSRGYTF. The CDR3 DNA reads TGTGCCAGCAGCGCATTCGACAGTCGTGGCTACACCTTC. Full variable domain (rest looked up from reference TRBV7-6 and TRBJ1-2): GAGVSQSPRYKVTKRGQDVALRCDPISGHVSLYWYRQALGQGPEFLTYFNYEAQQDKSGLPNDRFSAERPEGSISTLTIQRTEQRDSAMYRCASSAFDSRGYTFGSGTRLTVV.

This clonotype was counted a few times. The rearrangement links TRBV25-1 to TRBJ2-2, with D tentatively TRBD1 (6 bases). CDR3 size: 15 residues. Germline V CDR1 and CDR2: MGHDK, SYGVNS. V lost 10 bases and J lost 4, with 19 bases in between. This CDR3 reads CATSRMGAATGELFF. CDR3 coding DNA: TGTGCCACTTCCCGAATGGGGGCGGCCACCGGGGAGCTGTTTTTT.

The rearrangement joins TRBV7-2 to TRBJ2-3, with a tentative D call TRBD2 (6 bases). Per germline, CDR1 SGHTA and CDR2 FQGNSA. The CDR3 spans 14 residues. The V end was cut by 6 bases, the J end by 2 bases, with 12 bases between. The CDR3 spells CASSWAGPTDTQYF. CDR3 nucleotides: TGTGCCAGCAGTTGGGCGGGGCCCACAGATACGCAGTATTTT.

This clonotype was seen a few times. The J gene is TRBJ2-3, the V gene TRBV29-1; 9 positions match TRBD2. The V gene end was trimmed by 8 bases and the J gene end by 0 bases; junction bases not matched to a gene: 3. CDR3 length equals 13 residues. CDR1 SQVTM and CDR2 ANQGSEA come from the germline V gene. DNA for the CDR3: TGCAGCACTAGCGGGCCTAGCACAGATACGCAGTATTTT. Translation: CSTSGPSTDTQYF.

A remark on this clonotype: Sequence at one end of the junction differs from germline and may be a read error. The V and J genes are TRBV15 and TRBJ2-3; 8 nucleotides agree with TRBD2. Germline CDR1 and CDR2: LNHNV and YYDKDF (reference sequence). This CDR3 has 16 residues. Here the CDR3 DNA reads TGTGCCACCAGCGGAGGACTAGCAGCGAGCATAGATACGCAGTATTTT. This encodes CATSGGLAASIDTQYF.

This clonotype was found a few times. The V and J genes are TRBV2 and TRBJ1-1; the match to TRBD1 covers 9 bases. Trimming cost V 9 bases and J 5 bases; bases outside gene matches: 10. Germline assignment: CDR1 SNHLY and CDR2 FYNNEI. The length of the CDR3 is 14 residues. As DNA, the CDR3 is TGTGCCAGTAGACAGGGGGGTTTTACGACTGAAGCTTTCTTT. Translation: CASRQGGFTTEAFF.

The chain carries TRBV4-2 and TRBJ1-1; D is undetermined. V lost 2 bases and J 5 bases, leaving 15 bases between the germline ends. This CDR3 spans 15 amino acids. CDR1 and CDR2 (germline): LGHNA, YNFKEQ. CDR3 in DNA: TGTGCCAGCAGCCAAATCAGAGGATTGAGGACTGAAGCTTTCTTT. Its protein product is CASSQIRGLRTEAFF.

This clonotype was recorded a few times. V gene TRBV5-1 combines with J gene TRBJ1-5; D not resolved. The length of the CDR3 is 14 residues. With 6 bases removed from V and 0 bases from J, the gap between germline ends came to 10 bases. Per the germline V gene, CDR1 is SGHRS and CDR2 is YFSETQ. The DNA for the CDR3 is TGCGCCAGCAAGATGGATACTAGCAATCAGCCCCAGCATTTT. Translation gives CASKMDTSNQPQHF.

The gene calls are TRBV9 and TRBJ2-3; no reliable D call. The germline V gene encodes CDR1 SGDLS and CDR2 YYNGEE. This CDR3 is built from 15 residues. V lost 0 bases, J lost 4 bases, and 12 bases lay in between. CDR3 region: CASSVVDQHSDTQYF. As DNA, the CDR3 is TGTGCCAGCAGCGTAGTCGACCAGCACTCAGATACGCAGTATTTT.

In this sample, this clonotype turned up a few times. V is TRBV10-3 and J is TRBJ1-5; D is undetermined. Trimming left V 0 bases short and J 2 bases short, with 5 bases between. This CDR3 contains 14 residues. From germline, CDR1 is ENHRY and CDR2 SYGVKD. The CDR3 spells CAISESTRNQPQHF. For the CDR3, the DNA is TGTGCCATCAGTGAGTCGACCCGCAATCAGCCCCAGCATTTT.

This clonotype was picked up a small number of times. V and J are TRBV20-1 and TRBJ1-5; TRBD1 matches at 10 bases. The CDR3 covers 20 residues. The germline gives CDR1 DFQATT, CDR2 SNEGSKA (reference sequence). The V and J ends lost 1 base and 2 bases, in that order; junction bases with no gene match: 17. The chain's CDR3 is CSARGSTGTGVLRGNQPQHF. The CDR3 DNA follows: TGCAGTGCTAGAGGATCGACCGGGACAGGGGTTTTACGAGGCAATCAGCCCCAGCATTTT.

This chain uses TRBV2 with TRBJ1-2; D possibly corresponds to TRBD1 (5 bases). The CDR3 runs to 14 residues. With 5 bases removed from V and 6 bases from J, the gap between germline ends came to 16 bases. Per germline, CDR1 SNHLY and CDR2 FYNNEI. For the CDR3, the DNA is TGTGCCAGCAGTCCCAGGTTCCAGGGACATGGCTACACCTTC. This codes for CASSPRFQGHGYTF.

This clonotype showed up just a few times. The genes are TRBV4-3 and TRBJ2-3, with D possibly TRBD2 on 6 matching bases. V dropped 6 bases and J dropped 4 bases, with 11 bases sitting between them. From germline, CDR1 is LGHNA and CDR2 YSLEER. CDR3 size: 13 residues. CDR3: CASRKSGSDTQYF. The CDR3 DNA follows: TGCGCCAGCAGGAAGAGCGGGTCAGATACGCAGTATTTT.

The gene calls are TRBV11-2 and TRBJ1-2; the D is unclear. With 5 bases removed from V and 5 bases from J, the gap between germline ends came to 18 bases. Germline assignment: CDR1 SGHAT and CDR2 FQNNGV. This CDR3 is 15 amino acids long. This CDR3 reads CASSSSDKRLYGYTF. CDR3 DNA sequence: TGTGCCAGCAGCAGTTCAGATAAACGATTGTATGGCTACACCTTC.

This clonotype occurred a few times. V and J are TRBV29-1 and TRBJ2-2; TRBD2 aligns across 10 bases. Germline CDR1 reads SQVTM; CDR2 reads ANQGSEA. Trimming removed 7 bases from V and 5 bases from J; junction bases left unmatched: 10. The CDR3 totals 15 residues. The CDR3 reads CSAVLLAGVTGELFF. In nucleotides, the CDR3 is TGCAGCGCCGTCTTGCTAGCGGGGGTGACCGGGGAGCTGTTTTTT.

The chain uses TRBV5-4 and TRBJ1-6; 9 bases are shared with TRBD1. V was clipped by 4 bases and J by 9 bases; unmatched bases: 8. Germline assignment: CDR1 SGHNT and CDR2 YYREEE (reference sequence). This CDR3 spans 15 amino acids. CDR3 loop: CASSTQGAGSSPLHF. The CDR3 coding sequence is TGTGCCAGCAGCACACAGGGGGCTGGTAGTTCACCCCTCCACTTT.

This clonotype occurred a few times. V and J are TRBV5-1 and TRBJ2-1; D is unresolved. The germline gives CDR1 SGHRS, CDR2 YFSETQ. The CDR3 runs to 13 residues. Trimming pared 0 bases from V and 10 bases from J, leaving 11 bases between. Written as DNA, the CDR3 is TGCGCCAGCAGCTTGGGGACCGCTAGAGAGCAGTTCTTC. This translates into CASSLGTAREQFF.

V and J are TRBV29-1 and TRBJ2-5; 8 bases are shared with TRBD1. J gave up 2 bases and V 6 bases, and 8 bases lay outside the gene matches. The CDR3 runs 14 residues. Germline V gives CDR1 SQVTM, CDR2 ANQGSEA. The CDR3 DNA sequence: TGCAGCGTCGAGGCCAGGGGGCGTCAAGAGACCCAGTACTTC. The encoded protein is CSVEARGRQETQYF.

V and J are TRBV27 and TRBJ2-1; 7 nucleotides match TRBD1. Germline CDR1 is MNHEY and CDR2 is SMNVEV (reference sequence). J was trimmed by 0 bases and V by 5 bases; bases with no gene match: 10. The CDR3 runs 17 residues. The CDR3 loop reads CASSTRTGPSSYNEQFF. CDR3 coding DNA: TGTGCCAGCAGTACACGGACAGGCCCGAGCTCCTACAATGAGCAGTTCTTC.

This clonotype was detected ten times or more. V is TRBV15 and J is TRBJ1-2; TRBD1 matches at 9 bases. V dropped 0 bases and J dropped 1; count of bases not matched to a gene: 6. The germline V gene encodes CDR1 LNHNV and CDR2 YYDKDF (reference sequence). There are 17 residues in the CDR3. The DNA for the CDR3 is TGTGCCACCAGCAGAGATCTGGGACAGGGACTTAACTATGGCTACACCTTC. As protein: CATSRDLGQGLNYGYTF. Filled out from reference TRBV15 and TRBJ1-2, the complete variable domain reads DAMVIQNPRYQVTQFGKPVTLSCSQTLNHNVMYWYQQKSSQAPKLLFHYYDKDFNNEADTPDNFQSRRPNTSFCFLDIRSPGLGDTAMYLCATSRDLGQGLNYGYTFGSGTRLTVV.

This chain's CDR3 is CASSLTGGHTYNEQFF. The CDR3 DNA is TGTGCCAGCAGTCTCACGGGGGGGCATACCTACAATGAGCAGTTCTTC. This chain links TRBV27 with TRBJ2-1, with 8 bases identical to TRBD2. Germline loops: CDR1 MNHEY, CDR2 SMNVEV (reference sequence). The CDR3 is made up of 16 amino acids. The V gene end was trimmed by 5 bases and the J gene end by 2 bases; junction bases not matched to a gene: 8.

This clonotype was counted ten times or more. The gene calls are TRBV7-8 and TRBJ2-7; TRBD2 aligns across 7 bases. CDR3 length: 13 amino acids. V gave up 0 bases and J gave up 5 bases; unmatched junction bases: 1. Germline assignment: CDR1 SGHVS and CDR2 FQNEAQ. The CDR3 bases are TGTGCCAGCAGCTTAGCCCTAGCGGACGAGCAGTACTTC. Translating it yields CASSLALADEQYF.

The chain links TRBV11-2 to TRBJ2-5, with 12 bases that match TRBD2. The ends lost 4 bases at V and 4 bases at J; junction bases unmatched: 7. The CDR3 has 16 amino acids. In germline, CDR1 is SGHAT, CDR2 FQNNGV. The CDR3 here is CASSSGLAGRGETQYF. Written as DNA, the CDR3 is TGTGCCAGCAGCTCCGGACTAGCGGGGCGCGGAGAGACCCAGTACTTC.

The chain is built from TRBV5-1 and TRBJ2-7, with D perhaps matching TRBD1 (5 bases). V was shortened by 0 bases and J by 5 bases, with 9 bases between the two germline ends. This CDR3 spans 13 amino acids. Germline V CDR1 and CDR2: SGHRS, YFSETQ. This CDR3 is CASSLDRPNEQYF. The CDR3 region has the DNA TGCGCCAGCAGCTTGGACAGGCCTAACGAGCAGTACTTC.